This is a list of T cell receptor beta chains from one sample in a study of shared clonotypes between healthy human individuals. Data came from immunoSEQ multiplex PCR; TCRdb stores just in-frame clones and leaves some out. The sample includes 2 million to 2.5 million clones, approximately 96% of them seen just once. Sequenced material: naive CD4+ T cells sorted from blood. The receptors derive from a man between 18 and 29 years old in good health. Each CDR3 is given with its conserved first and last residue. D genes are given only for firm matches.

TRBJ1-2,.,TRBV28,TGTGCCAGCACCCTAGGGTCTTTAGGGGATCTCGGCTATGGCTACACCTTC,CASTLGSLGDLGYGYTF
TRBJ2-3,.,TRBV6-5,TGTGCCAGCAAAAGAATAAAGGGGACAGATACGCAGTATTTT,CASKRIKGTDTQYF
TRBJ1-4,.,TRBV7-9,TGTGCCAGCAGCCCCTTACTCGGAGCTAATGAAAAACTGTTTTTT,CASSPLLGANEKLFF
TRBJ1-2,.,TRBV6-1,TGTGCCAGCAGTGAAGTGGCAACGGGTGGCTACACCTTC,CASSEVATGGYTF
TRBJ2-5,.,TRBV7-3,TGTGCCAGCAGCTTCGCGGTGGGAGAGACCCAGTACTTC,CASSFAVGETQYF
TRBJ1-4,.,TRBV2,TGTGCCAGCAGTGTTTGGACAACTAATGAAAAACTGTTTTTT,CASSVWTTNEKLFF
TRBJ1-2,.,TRBV2,TGTGCCAGCACCCGCGATAACTATGGCTACACCTTC,CASTRDNYGYTF
TRBJ2-1,.,TRBV10-1,TGCGCCAGCAGTCTCGGCGGGTTGAGCAATGAGCAGTTCTTC,CASSLGGLSNEQFF
TRBJ2-7,.,TRBV5-5,TGTGCCAGCAGCTCCAATGGGGCCTCGGCCTACGAGCAGTACTTC,CASSSNGASAYEQYF
TRBJ2-3,.,TRBV7-2,TGTGCCAGCAGCTCTGCCGGGACTGGGTATTTT,CASSSAGTGYF
TRBJ2-1,TRBD2,TRBV7-2,TGTGCCAGCAGCCCAGCGGGAGGGCCACACAATGAGCAGTTCTTC,CASSPAGGPHNEQFF
TRBJ1-3,.,TRBV2,TGTGCCAGCAGGGATTCAGGGGGAAACACCATATATTTT,CASRDSGGNTIYF
TRBJ2-7,.,TRBV28,TGTGCCAGCAGTTCCCCCGGGGTAGCGGCTTCCTACGAGCAGTACTTC,CASSSPGVAASYEQYF
TRBJ2-3,.,TRBV18,TGTGCCAGCTCACGCACCTCGCGGGGAAACACAGATACGCAGTATTTT,CASSRTSRGNTDTQYF
TRBJ2-7,.,TRBV6-1,TGTGCCAGCAGTGAGGGGTCGGCAGGGTTTTGGTACGAGCAGTACTTC,CASSEGSAGFWYEQYF
TRBJ2-3,.,TRBV5-4,TGTGCCAGCAGCCGACAGAGCACAGATACGCAGTATTTT,CASSRQSTDTQYF
TRBJ2-1,TRBD2,TRBV5-1,TGCGCCAGCAGCTTGGCACGGACTAGCGGGGCTGTTTACAATGAGCAGTTCTTC,CASSLARTSGAVYNEQFF